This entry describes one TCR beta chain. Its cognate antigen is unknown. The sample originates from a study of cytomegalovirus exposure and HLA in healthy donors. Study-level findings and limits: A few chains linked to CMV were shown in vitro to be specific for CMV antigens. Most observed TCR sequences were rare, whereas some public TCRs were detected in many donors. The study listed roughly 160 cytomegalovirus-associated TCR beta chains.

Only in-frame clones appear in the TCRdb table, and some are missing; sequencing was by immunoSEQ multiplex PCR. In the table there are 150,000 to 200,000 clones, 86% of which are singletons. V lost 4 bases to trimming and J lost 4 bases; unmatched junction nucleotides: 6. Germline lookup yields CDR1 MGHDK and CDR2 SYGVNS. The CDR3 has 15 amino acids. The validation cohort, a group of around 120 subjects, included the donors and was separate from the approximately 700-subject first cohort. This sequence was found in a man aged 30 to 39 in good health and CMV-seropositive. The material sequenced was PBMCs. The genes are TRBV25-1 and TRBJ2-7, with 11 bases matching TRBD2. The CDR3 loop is CASSAAASGRYEQYF. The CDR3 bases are TGTGCCAGCAGTGCGGCGGCTAGCGGGAGGTACGAGCAGTACTTC.